The 9 T cell receptor beta chains in this list originate from one sample, sequenced in a study of CD8 T cells in ankylosing spondylitis. Using its own MiXCR run on the 5' RACE reads, TCRdb lists one record per CDR3 protein. Of 250,000 to 350,000 distinct CDR3 sequences detected, less than 25% appear once; the ten largest clones hold about 3.5%. Sequencing was done on a sample of blood, either unsorted or a sorted T cell fraction (not recorded which). These receptors all stem from a female donor with ankylosing spondylitis or in good health (not recorded which).

The chain employs TRBV7-2 and TRBJ2-7; possible D gene TRBD2, 5 bases. V lost 5 bases, J lost 5 bases, and 19 bases lay in between. CDR1 and CDR2 from the germline V gene are SGHTA and FQGNSA. The CDR3 has 15 residues. The CDR3 coding sequence is TGTGCCAGCAGCCTAGGGTCGGGGAATAACGACGAGCAGTACTTC. It translates to CASSLGSGNNDEQYF.

The chain carries TRBV11-2 and TRBJ1-1; D uncertain. This CDR3 region has 17 residues. Germline loops: CDR1 SGHAT, CDR2 FQNNGV. V was shortened by 5 bases and J by 5 bases, with 24 bases between the two germline ends. In nucleotides, the CDR3 is TGTGCCAGCAGCCAATATTTATACCGGGAAGTACGGACTGAAGCTTTCTTT. It is translated as CASSQYLYREVRTEAFF.

This clonotype showed up just a few times. The chain links TRBV29-1 to TRBJ2-3, with D perhaps TRBD2 (6 bases). There are 13 residues in the CDR3. The germline V and J ends were trimmed by 4 bases and 5 bases, with 13 bases remaining between them. Germline CDR1 SQVTM, CDR2 ANQGSEA. CDR3 amino acids: CSVAKVGLDTQYF. The CDR3 region has the DNA TGCAGCGTTGCCAAAGTGGGACTAGATACGCAGTATTTT.

This clonotype was found a few times. This chain uses TRBV11-2 with TRBJ2-7; D perhaps matches TRBD2 (6 bases). The V end was cut by 3 bases, the J end by 5 bases, with 14 bases between. This CDR3 has 14 residues. CDR1 is SGHAT and CDR2 is FQNNGV in the germline V gene. The CDR3 DNA is TGTGCCAGCAGCTTTCGCCCGGTAGCGGACGAGCAGTACTTC. This translates into CASSFRPVADEQYF.

The sample holds a few counts of this clonotype. V is TRBV2 and J is TRBJ2-1; TRBD2 matches 10 bases. V shed 3 bases, J shed 6 bases, and the junction held 8 bases outside the gene matches. The CDR3 runs to 16 residues. The germline gives CDR1 SNHLY, CDR2 FYNNEI. CDR3 loop: CASSDQSGRAFNEQFF. The CDR3 nucleotides read TGTGCCAGCAGTGACCAAAGCGGGAGGGCCTTCAATGAGCAGTTCTTC.

V is TRBV29-1 and J is TRBJ2-5, with D maybe TRBD2 (7 bases). V lost 7 bases, J lost 5 bases, and 17 bases lay in between. Germline CDR1 and CDR2: SQVTM and ANQGSEA. The CDR3 length is 13 residues. This CDR3 reads CSGGGGSGETQYF. In DNA, the CDR3 is TGCAGCGGCGGGGGCGGGAGCGGGGAGACCCAGTACTTC.

This clonotype was found many times. The CDR3: CASTLPGQNSPLHF. The CDR3 nucleotides are TGTGCCAGCACCTTACCCGGACAGAATTCACCCCTCCACTTT. This chain connects TRBV12-3 or TRBV12-4 to TRBJ1-6; D perhaps matches TRBD1 (6 bases). CDR3 length: 14 amino acids. Deletions cut 7 bases from V and 7 bases from J, with 14 bases between.

This clonotype came up many times. The V gene is TRBV15, the J gene TRBJ1-4; D is unresolved. This CDR3 region has 15 residues. Per germline, CDR1 LNHNV and CDR2 YYDKDF (reference sequence). Between the trimmed V and J ends, which lost 2 bases and 2 bases, there was a span of 9 bases. CDR3 sequence reads: CATSRSRGTNEKLFF. The CDR3 DNA follows: TGTGCCACCAGCAGATCACGGGGTACTAATGAAAAACTGTTTTTT.

This clonotype came up a few times. The chain couples TRBV20-1 to TRBJ2-6, with D tentatively TRBD1 or TRBD2 (5 bases each). The CDR3 is 15 residues long. Looked up from germline, CDR1 is DFQATT and CDR2 is SNEGSKA (reference sequence). This CDR3 reads CRARDAHSGANVLTF. The CDR3 DNA sequence: TGCAGAGCCCGGGACGCACACTCTGGGGCCAACGTCCTGACTTTC.